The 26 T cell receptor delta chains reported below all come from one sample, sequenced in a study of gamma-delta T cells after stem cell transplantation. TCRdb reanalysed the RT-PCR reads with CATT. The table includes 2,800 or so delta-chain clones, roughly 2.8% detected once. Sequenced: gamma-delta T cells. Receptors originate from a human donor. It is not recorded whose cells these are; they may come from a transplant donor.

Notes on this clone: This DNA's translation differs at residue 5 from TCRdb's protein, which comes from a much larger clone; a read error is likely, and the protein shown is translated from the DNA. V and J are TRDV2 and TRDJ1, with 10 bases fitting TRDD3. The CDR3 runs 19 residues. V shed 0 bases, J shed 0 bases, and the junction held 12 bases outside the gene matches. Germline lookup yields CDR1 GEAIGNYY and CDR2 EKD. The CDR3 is CACDTIPTRTGGYTDKLIF. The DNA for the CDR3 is TGTGCCTGTGACACCATTCCTACGCGGACTGGGGGATACACCGATAAACTCATCTTT.

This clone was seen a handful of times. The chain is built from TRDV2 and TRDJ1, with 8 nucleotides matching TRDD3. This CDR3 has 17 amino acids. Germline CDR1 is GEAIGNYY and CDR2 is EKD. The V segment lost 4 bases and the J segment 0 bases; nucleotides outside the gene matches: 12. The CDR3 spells CACESLLGGLDTDKLIF. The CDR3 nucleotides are TGTGCCTGTGAATCCTTACTGGGGGGATTGGACACCGATAAACTCATCTTT.

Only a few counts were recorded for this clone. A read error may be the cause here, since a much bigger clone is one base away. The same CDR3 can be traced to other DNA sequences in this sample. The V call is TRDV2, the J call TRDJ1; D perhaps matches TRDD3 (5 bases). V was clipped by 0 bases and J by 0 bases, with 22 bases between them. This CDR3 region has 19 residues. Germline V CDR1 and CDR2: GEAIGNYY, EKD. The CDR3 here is CACDTVPGDTVRYTDKLIF. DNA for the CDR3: TGTGCCTGTGACACCGTGCCGGGAGATACTGTAAGGTACACCGATAAACTCATCTTT.

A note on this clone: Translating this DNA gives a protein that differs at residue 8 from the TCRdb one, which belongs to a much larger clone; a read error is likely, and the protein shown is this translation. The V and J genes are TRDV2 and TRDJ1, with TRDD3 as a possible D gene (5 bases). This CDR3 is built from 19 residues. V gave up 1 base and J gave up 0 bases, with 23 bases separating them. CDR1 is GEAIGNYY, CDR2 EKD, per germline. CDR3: CACDTVTTGVETYTDKLIF. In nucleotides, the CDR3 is TGTGCCTGTGACACGGTAACGACTGGTGTGGAGACGTACACCGATAAACTCATCTTT.

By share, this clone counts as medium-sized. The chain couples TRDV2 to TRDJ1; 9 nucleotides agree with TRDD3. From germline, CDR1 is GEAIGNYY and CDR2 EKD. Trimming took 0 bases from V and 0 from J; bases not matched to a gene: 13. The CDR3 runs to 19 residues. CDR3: CACDTVDYRGDTYTDKLIF. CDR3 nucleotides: TGTGCCTGTGACACCGTAGATTACAGGGGGGATACATACACCGATAAACTCATCTTT.

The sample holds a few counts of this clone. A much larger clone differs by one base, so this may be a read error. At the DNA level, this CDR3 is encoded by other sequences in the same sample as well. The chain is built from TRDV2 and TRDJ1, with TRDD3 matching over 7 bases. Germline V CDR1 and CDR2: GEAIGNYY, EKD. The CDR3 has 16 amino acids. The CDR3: CACDTLGVEYTDKLIF. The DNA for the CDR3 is TGTGCCTGCGACACTCTGGGGGTTGAGTACACCGATAAACTCATCTTT.

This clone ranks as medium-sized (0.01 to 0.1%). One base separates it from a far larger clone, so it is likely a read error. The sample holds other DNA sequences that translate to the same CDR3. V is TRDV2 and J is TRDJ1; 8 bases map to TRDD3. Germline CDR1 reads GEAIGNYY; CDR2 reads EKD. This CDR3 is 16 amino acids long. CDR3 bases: TGTGCCTGTGATTTACTGGGGGCTCAGTACACCGATAAGCTCATCTTT. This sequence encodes CACDLLGAQYTDKLIF.

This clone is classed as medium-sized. CDR3 protein: CALGTLPTVTGGSLIF. CDR3 in DNA: TGTGCTCTTGGTACCCTTCCTACGGTTACTGGGGGATCGCTCATCTTT. This sequence joins TRDV1 and TRDJ1; tentative D call: TRDD3 (10 bases). Looked up from germline, CDR1 is TSWWSYY and CDR2 is QGS. This CDR3 contains 16 residues. The V and J ends lost 6 bases and 11 bases respectively, with 28 bases between them.

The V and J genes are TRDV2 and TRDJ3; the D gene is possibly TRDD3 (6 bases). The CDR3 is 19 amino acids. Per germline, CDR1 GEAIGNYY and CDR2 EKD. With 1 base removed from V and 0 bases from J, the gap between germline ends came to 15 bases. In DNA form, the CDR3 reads TGTGCCTGTGACACAGGTGGGGGTCTTAGCTCCTGGGACACCCGACAGATGTTTTTC. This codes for CACDTGGGLSSWDTRQMFF.

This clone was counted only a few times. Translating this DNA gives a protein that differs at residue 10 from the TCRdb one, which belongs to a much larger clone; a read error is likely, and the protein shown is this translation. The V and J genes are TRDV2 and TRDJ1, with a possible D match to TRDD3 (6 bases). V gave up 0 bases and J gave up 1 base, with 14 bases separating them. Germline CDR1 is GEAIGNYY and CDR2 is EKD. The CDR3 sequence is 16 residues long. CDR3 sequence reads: CACDTVWGPCTDKLIF. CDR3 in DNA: TGTGCCTGTGACACCGTCTGGGGACCCTGCACCGATAAACTCATCTTT.

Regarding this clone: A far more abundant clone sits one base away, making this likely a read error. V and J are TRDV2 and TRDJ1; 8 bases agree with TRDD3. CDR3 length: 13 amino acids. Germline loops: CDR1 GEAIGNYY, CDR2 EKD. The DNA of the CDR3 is TGTGCCTGTGACGGGATACGAACCGATAAACCCATCTTT. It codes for CACDGIRTDKPIF.

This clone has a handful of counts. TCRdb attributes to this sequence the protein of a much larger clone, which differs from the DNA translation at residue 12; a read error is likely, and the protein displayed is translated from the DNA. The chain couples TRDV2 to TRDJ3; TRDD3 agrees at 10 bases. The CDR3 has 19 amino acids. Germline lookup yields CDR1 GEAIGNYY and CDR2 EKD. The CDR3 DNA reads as TGTGCCTGTGACACCGTGGGGGATACACTCTCCCGGGACACCCGACAGATGTTTTTC. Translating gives CACDTVGDTLSRDTRQMFF.

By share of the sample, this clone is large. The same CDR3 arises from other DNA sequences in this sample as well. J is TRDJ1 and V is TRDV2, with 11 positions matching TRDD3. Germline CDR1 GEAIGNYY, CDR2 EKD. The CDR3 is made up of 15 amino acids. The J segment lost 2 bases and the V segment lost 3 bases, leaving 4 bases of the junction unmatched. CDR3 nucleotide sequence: TGTGCCTGTGACTCCCTGGGGGATACAACCGATAAACTCATCTTT. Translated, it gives CACDSLGDTTDKLIF.

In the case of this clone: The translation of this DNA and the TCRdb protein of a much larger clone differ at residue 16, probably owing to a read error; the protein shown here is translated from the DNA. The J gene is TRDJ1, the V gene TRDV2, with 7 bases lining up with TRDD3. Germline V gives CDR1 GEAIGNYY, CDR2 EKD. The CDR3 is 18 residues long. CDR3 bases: TGTGCCTGTGACACCGTGTCTGGGGGTCCCCCTCTGGGCGATAAACCCATCTTT. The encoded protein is CACDTVSGGPPLGDKPIF.

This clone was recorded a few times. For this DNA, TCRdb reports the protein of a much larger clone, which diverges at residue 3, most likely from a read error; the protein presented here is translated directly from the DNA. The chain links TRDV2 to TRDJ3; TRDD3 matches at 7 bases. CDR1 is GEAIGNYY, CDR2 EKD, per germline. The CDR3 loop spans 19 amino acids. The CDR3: CASDAIWGPDSWDTRQMFF. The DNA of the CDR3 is TGTGCCAGTGACGCCATCTGGGGGCCTGACTCCTGGGACACCCGACAGATGTTTTTC.

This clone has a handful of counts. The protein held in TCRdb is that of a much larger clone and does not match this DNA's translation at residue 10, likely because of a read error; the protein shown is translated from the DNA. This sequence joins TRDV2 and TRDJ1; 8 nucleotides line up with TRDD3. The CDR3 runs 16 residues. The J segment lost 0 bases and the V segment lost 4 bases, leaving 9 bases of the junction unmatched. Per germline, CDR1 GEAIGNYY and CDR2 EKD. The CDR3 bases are TGTGCCTGTGATTTACTGGGGGCTCAGCACACCGATAAACTCATCTTT. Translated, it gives CACDLLGAQHTDKLIF.

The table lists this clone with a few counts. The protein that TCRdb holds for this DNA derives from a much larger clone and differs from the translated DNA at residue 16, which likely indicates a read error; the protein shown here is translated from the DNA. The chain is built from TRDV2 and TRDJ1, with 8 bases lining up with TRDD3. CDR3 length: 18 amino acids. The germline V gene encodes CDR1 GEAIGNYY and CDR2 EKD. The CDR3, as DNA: TGTGCCTGTGATCCTCTTATTACTGGGGGGCAACACACCGATAAACCCATCTTT. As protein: CACDPLITGGQHTDKPIF.

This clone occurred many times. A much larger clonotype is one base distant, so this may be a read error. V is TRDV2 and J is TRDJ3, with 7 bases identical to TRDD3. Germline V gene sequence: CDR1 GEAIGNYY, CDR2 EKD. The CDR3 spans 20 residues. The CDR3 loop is CACDTGASGGYSCDTRQMFF. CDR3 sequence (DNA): TGTGCCTGTGACACCGGTGCTTCTGGGGGTTATTCCTGTGACACCCGACAGATGTTTTTC.

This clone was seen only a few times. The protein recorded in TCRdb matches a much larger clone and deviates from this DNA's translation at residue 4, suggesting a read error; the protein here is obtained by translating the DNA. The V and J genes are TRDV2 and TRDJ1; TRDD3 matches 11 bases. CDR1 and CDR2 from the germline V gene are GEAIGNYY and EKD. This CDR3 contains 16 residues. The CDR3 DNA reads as TGTGCCTGTAACACCTTACTGGGGGATAACACCGATAAACTCATCTTT. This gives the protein CACNTLLGDNTDKLIF.

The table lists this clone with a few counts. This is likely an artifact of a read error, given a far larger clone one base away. DNA of the CDR3: TGTGCCTGTGGCACCGGGGCCCTACTGGGGGATACGGGGCTACGAGGCACCGATAAACTCATCTTT. This translates into CACGTGALLGDTGLRGTDKLIF. The rearrangement joins TRDV2 to TRDJ1; TRDD3 agrees at 13 bases. This CDR3 comprises 22 residues. Germline CDR1 reads GEAIGNYY; CDR2 reads EKD.

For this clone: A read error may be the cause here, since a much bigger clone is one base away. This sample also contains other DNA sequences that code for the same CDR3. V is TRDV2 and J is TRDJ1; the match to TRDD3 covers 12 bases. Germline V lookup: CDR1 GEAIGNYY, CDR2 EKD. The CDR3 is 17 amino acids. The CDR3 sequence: CACDYVLGDTDTDKLIF. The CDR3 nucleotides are TGCGCCTGTGACTACGTACTGGGGGATACCGACACCGATAAACTCATCTTT.

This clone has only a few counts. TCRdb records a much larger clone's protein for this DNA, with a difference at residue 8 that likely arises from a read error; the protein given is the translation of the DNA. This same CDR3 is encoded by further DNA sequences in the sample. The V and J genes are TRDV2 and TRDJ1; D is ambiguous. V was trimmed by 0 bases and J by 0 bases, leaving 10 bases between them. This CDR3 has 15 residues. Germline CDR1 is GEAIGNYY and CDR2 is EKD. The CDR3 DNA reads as TGTGCCTGTGACACCGTTGGAGGGTACACCGATAAACTCATCTTT. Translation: CACDTVGGYTDKLIF.

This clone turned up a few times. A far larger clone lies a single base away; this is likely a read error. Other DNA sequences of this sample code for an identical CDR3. CDR3 amino acids: CACDTVGGIPDKLIF. In DNA, the CDR3 is TGCGCCTGTGACACGGTAGGGGGGATACCCGATAAACTCATCTTT. The chain carries TRDV2 and TRDJ1; 9 bases line up with TRDD3. The CDR3 covers 15 residues. Germline CDR1 GEAIGNYY, CDR2 EKD.

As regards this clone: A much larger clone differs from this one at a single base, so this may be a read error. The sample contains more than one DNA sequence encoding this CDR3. DNA for the CDR3: TGTGCCTGCGACACCGTTTCATACGAGGTAGGCCGCGCCTACACCGATAAACTCATCTTT. Translation gives CACDTVSYEVGRAYTDKLIF. This chain links TRDV2 with TRDJ1, with D possibly matching TRDD3 (5 bases). The CDR3 has 20 residues. From germline, CDR1 is GEAIGNYY and CDR2 EKD.

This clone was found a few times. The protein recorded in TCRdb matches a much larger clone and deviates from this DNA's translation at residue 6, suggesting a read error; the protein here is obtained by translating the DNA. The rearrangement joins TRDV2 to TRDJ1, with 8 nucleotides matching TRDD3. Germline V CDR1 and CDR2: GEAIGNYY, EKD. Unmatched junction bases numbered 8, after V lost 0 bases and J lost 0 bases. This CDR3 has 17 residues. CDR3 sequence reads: CACDTAGDRRYTDKLIF. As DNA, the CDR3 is TGTGCCTGTGACACCGCGGGGGATAGGAGGTACACCGATAAACTCATCTTT.

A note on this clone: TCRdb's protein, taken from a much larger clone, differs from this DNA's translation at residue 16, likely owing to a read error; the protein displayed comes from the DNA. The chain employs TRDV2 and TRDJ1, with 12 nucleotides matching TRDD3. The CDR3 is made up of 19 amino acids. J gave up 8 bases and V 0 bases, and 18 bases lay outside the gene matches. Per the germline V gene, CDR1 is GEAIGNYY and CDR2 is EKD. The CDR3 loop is CACDTVVGGKGWGIRKLIF. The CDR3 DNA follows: TGTGCCTGTGACACCGTGGTCGGGGGCAAGGGCTGGGGGATACGCAAACTCATCTTT.